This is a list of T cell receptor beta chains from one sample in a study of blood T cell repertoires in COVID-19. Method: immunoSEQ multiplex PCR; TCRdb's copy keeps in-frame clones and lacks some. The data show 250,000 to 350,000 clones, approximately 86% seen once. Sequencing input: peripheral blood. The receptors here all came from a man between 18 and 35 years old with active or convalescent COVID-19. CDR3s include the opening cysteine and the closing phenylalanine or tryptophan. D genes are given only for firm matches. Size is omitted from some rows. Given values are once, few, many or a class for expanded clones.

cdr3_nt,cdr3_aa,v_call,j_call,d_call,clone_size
TGTGCCAGCAGCTTAACTAGCGGGAACTACGAGCAGTACTTC,CASSLTSGNYEQYF,TRBV7-9,TRBJ2-7,TRBD2,NA
TGTGCCAGGGCCCTAGCGGATACGCAGTATTTT,CARALADTQYF,TRBV2,TRBJ2-3,NA,NA
TGTGCCAGCAGCCCGCAACGACTAGCGGGGAACTCCTACAATGAGCAGTTCTTC,CASSPQRLAGNSYNEQFF,TRBV11-2,TRBJ2-1,TRBD2,once
TGCGCCAGCAGCCTAGACTTCTACGAGCAGTACTTC,CASSLDFYEQYF,TRBV5-1,TRBJ2-7,NA,NA
TGTGCCAGCACCACAATCGGGGGACAGAGGAACACCGGGGAGCTGTTTTTT,CASTTIGGQRNTGELFF,TRBV27,TRBJ2-2,NA,NA
TGTGCCAGCAGCTACCGAGCGGGGCAAGAGACCCAGTACTTC,CASSYRAGQETQYF,TRBV7-9,TRBJ2-5,TRBD2,NA
TGTGCCACCAGTAGCAGCGGCAGCACAGATACGCAGTATTTT,CATSSSGSTDTQYF,TRBV15,TRBJ2-3,NA,NA
TGTGCCAGCGGGGACACGAGTAATGAAAAACTGTTTTTT,CASGDTSNEKLFF,TRBV2,TRBJ1-4,NA,NA
TGCGCCAGCGGGAGATCACAAGAGACCCAGTACTTC,CASGRSQETQYF,TRBV5-1,TRBJ2-5,NA,NA
TGTGCCAGCAGCTCTCCCGGGGACAGGCCTAGCACAGATACGCAGTATTTT,CASSSPGDRPSTDTQYF,TRBV7-2,TRBJ2-3,TRBD1,NA
TGTGCCAGTAGGAACAGGGCCTCGGACGGAAACACCATATATTTT,CASRNRASDGNTIYF,TRBV19,TRBJ1-3,NA,once
TGTGCCAGCTCACCGGGGCCTGAAGCTTTCTTT,CASSPGPEAFF,TRBV18,TRBJ1-1,NA,NA
TGTGCCAGCAGCCCGACGGCCGGACTAGCGGGAGAGACCCAGTACTTC,CASSPTAGLAGETQYF,TRBV5-4,TRBJ2-5,TRBD2,few
TGTGCCAGCAGCCCGGACAGGGGAGAGACCCAGTACTTC,CASSPDRGETQYF,TRBV7-2,TRBJ2-5,TRBD1,NA
TGTGCCAGCAGTGATGGGACAGGGGTAAATTACTCCTACAATGAGCAGTTCTTC,CASSDGTGVNYSYNEQFF,TRBV2,TRBJ2-1,TRBD1,once
TGTGCCAGCAGTCGGGGGACTAATCAGCCCCAGCATTTT,CASSRGTNQPQHF,TRBV3-1/TRBV3-2,TRBJ1-5,NA,NA
TGTGCCACCAACCTCAGGGTGGGCAATCAGCCCCAGCATTTT,CATNLRVGNQPQHF,TRBV15,TRBJ1-5,NA,NA
TGTGCCAGCAGTTTCTTGTCGAGCACTGAAGCTTTCTTT,CASSFLSSTEAFF,TRBV27,TRBJ1-1,NA,NA
TGTGCCAGCACCCCCTTCGGTGAGCACCACGTGCAGTACTTC,CASTPFGEHHVQYF,TRBV5-4,TRBJ2-7,NA,NA
TGCAGTGCTAGTCGACCCGGGACAGGGGTGTATCAGCCCCAGCATTTT,CSASRPGTGVYQPQHF,TRBV20-1,TRBJ1-5,TRBD1,NA
TGTGCCAGCAGTTACAGAAGGGGCAGGAGTGAAAAACTGTTTTTT,CASSYRRGRSEKLFF,TRBV6-2/TRBV6-3,TRBJ1-4,NA,once
TGTGCAAGTCGCTTAGAGGGCGGGGGACCCTACAATGAGCAGTTCTTC,CASRLEGGGPYNEQFF,TRBV12-2,TRBJ2-1,NA,NA
TGTGCCACCAGTGACCTCACAACAGATACGCAGTATTTT,CATSDLTTDTQYF,TRBV24-1,TRBJ2-3,NA,once
TGCGCCAGCAGCACCTATGGGACAGGGGAACTGGGCTCCTACGAGCAGTACTTC,CASSTYGTGELGSYEQYF,TRBV5-1,TRBJ2-7,TRBD1,NA
TGTGCCAGCAGTAGGCCAAGACACCTCGCGAGCGGTCAGCCCCAGCATTTT,CASSRPRHLASGQPQHF,TRBV6-2/TRBV6-3,TRBJ1-5,NA,NA
TGCAGTGCTAGTTGGACTAGCGGGCCCTACGAGCAGTACTTC,CSASWTSGPYEQYF,TRBV20-1,TRBJ2-7,TRBD2,NA
TGCGCCAGCAGCTTGGCCGTAGGGGTGAGCTCCTACGAGCAGTACTTC,CASSLAVGVSSYEQYF,TRBV5-1,TRBJ2-7,NA,NA
TGTGCCAGCAGTTCGGGGACAGGGTGGTACGAGCAGTACTTC,CASSSGTGWYEQYF,TRBV6-5,TRBJ2-7,TRBD1,NA
TGCGCCAGCAGCTGGGGACAGGGCGACACTGAAGCTTTCTTT,CASSWGQGDTEAFF,TRBV5-1,TRBJ1-1,TRBD1,NA
TGTGCCAGGCATATTTCACTAGCAGATCAAGAGACCCAGTACTTC,CARHISLADQETQYF,TRBV28,TRBJ2-5,NA,NA
TGTGCCAGCAGCGTAGTACTAGCTGGAGATACGCAGTATTTT,CASSVVLAGDTQYF,TRBV9,TRBJ2-3,NA,NA
TGTGCCAGCAGCGTAGAGAGACAAACTTTCTCCTACAATGAGCAGTTCTTC,CASSVERQTFSYNEQFF,TRBV9,TRBJ2-1,NA,NA
TGCGCCAGCACCAAAGGGACAGGGGGATCTGAGGAGCAGTACTTC,CASTKGTGGSEEQYF,TRBV4-1,TRBJ2-7,TRBD1,NA
TGCAGTGCTAGTCGAGGGCCTGGAAACACCATATATTTT,CSASRGPGNTIYF,TRBV20-1,TRBJ1-3,NA,once
TGTGCCAGCAGTCCCAGGGGGAACACTGAAGCTTTCTTT,CASSPRGNTEAFF,TRBV12-3/TRBV12-4,TRBJ1-1,NA,NA
TGTGCCAGCAGGGCGACAGGGGAACAGCCCCAGCATTTT,CASRATGEQPQHF,TRBV27,TRBJ1-5,TRBD1,NA
TGTGCCAGCAGCTCCCCAGGGCCGAATAATTCACCCCTCCACTTT,CASSSPGPNNSPLHF,TRBV7-8,TRBJ1-6,NA,NA
TGTGCCAGCAGCTTAGGGCCGCGGTGGGTCTCCTACAATGAGCAGTTCTTC,CASSLGPRWVSYNEQFF,TRBV7-2,TRBJ2-1,NA,once
TGTGCCAGCAGTAGGGGAGACAGGCCGCGATACGAGCAGTACTTC,CASSRGDRPRYEQYF,TRBV6-2/TRBV6-3,TRBJ2-7,NA,NA